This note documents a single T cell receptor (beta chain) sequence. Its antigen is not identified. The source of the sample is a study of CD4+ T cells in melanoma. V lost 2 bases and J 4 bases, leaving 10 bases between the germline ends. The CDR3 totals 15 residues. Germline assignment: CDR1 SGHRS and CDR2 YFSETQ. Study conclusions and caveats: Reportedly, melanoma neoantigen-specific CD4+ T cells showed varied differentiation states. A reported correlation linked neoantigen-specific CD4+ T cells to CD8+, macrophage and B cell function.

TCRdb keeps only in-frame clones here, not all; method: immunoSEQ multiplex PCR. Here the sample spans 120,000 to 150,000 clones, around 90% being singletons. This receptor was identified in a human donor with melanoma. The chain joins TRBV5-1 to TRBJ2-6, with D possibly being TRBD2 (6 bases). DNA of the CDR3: TGCGCCAGCAGCTTCGGCGGGGCCGGGGCCAACGTCCTGACTTTC. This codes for CASSFGGAGANVLTF.